This TCR beta chain comes out of a study of cytomegalovirus exposure and HLA in healthy donors. Study results and caveats: A cluster of highly shared sequence variants was likely a sequencing artifact. Associated with HLA alleles at 0.05 false discovery rate in a later analysis were over 15,000 TCR beta sequences. Later on, an analysis showed TCR association rates differing by HLA locus, with DRB1 the most and HLA-C the fewest.

The PCR had 60 Vbeta and 13 Jbeta primers. Assay used: immunoSEQ multiplex PCR; TCRdb lists only in-frame clones, some missing. The table shows 270,000 or so clones, with 70% to 90% occurring only once. As regards this clone: Its antigen is currently unknown.

The germline V gene encodes CDR1 LGHNA and CDR2 YSLEER. This CDR3 has 18 amino acids. The V gene lost 0 bases and the J gene lost 7 bases, with 22 bases spanning the gap. The rearrangement uses TRBV4-3 and TRBJ2-1; tentative D call: TRBD2 (7 bases). This receptor was identified in a man aged 35 to 55 in good health and CMV-seropositive. The sequenced material came from PBMCs. The CDR3: CASSQDGFTGRVGNEQFF. DNA of the CDR3: TGCGCCAGCAGCCAAGATGGATTCACAGGGAGGGTAGGGAATGAGCAGTTCTTC.